Listed below are T cell receptor beta chains from one sample, sequenced in a study of shared T cell receptors in the human thymus. TCRdb's table, derived via immunoSEQ multiplex PCR, lists solely in-frame clones and lacks some. The repertoire has 450,000 to 650,000 clones, approximately 80% of them found once; the top ten carry roughly 0.013%. The sample also formed part of further work on human thymus T cells.

Material: thymocytes. These receptor sequences come from a boy under two years old with a congenital heart defect. CDR3s include the opening cysteine and the closing phenylalanine or tryptophan. The order of the fields is V gene, clone size, CDR3 length, J gene, D gene, CDR3 protein, CDR3 DNA. A D gene is named only where the DNA matches it firmly. The listing skips clone size in some rows; elsewhere it reads once, few, many or a size class.

V: TRBV30; size: -; length: 14; J: TRBJ2-1; D: TRBD2; CDR3: CAWSGTSGYNEQFF; DNA: TGTGCCTGGTCCGGGACTAGCGGATACAATGAGCAGTTCTTC
V: TRBV15; size: -; length: 15; J: TRBJ2-7; D: -; CDR3: CATSRTDRPSYEQYF; DNA: TGTGCCACCAGCAGGACCGACAGGCCCTCCTACGAGCAGTACTTC
V: TRBV6-5; size: -; length: 15; J: TRBJ2-4; D: -; CDR3: CASSYSAIAKNIQYF; DNA: TGTGCCAGCAGTTACTCCGCGATAGCCAAAAACATTCAGTACTTC
V: TRBV5-1; size: -; length: 19; J: TRBJ2-1; D: TRBD2; CDR3: CASSSKMRGSPSSYNEQFF; DNA: TGCGCCAGCAGCTCCAAGATGCGCGGGAGTCCCAGCTCCTACAATGAGCAGTTCTTC
V: TRBV27; size: -; length: 15; J: TRBJ2-3; D: TRBD2; CDR3: CASSSQRDSTDTQYF; DNA: TGTGCCAGCAGTTCCCAGCGGGATAGCACAGATACGCAGTATTTT
V: TRBV14; size: -; length: 14; J: TRBJ2-5; D: TRBD2; CDR3: CASSQVNGGSDQYF; DNA: TGTGCCAGCAGCCAAGTCAACGGCGGGAGCGACCAGTACTTC
V: TRBV7-7; size: -; length: 15; J: TRBJ2-2; D: TRBD1; CDR3: CASRPGQGDTGELFF; DNA: TGTGCTAGCAGGCCGGGACAGGGAGACACCGGGGAGCTGTTTTTT
V: TRBV18; size: -; length: 19; J: TRBJ2-2; D: TRBD2; CDR3: CASSPRTSGRVRNTGELFF; DNA: TGTGCCAGCTCACCGAGAACTAGCGGGAGGGTCCGGAACACCGGGGAGCTGTTTTTT
V: TRBV7-9; size: -; length: 14; J: TRBJ2-3; D: -; CDR3: CASSLGLPPDTQYF; DNA: TGTGCCAGCAGCTTAGGGCTCCCCCCAGATACGCAGTATTTT
V: TRBV11-3; size: once; length: 13; J: TRBJ2-7; D: -; CDR3: CASSLVRVHEQYF; DNA: TGTGCCAGCAGCTTAGTACGGGTCCACGAGCAGTACTTC
V: TRBV4-1; size: -; length: 17; J: TRBJ2-7; D: TRBD2; CDR3: CASSQDRPTSGSYEQYF; DNA: TGCGCCAGCAGCCAAGATCGGCCCACTAGCGGGAGTTACGAGCAGTACTTC
V: TRBV15; size: once; length: 15; J: TRBJ2-2; D: TRBD1; CDR3: CATSNPDRTTGELFF; DNA: TGTGCCACCAGCAACCCGGACAGGACCACCGGGGAGCTGTTTTTT
V: TRBV7-7; size: -; length: 15; J: TRBJ2-2; D: TRBD1; CDR3: CASSSGTGDSGELFF; DNA: TGTGCTAGCAGCTCCGGGACAGGGGATTCCGGGGAGCTGTTTTTT
V: TRBV4-1; size: few; length: 16; J: TRBJ2-7; D: TRBD1; CDR3: CASSQDRGDREYEQYF; DNA: TGCGCCAGCAGCCAAGACCGAGGGGACAGGGAATACGAGCAGTACTTC
V: TRBV4-1; size: -; length: 15; J: TRBJ2-3; D: TRBD2; CDR3: CASSQVASGSDTQYF; DNA: TGCGCCAGCAGCCAGGTGGCTAGCGGGTCAGATACGCAGTATTTT
V: TRBV2; size: -; length: 16; J: TRBJ2-1; D: -; CDR3: CASRTLYRLSYNEQFF; DNA: TGTGCCAGCAGGACCTTATACAGGCTCTCCTACAATGAGCAGTTCTTC